This T cell receptor (beta chain) appears in the sequencing data of a study of OX40 agonist ivuxolimab in advanced cancers. In the study overall: The costimulatory receptor OX40 (CD134) was targeted by ivuxolimab, a fully human IgG2 agonistic monoclonal antibody. Prior anti-PD-1, anti-PD-L1 or anti-CTLA-4 therapy was permitted, and approximately 39% of dose-escalation patients had received checkpoint inhibitors. A male proportion of almost 85% and a mean age of 60 years, ranging from 23 to 79, were recorded for the dose-escalation cohort. Of the approximately 50 dose-escalation patients, hepatocellular carcinoma was present in about 19, melanoma in some 15, renal cell carcinoma in 9 and head and neck cancer in 9. Intravenous ivuxolimab was administered to patients every 2 weeks at six dose levels: 0.01, 0.1, 0.3, 1.5, 3 and 10 mg/kg. Peripheral TCRbeta sequencing was intended to test whether TCR sequence diversity was altered and clonal T-cell expansion was caused by ivuxolimab. The paper covers the monotherapy dose-escalation part of the phase I ivuxolimab trial, which included N ≈ 54 patients. Partial responses were achieved by three dose-escalation patients, of whom one had hepatocellular carcinoma and two had cutaneous melanoma.

Taken from the germline V gene, the CDR1 and CDR2 loops are MDHEN and SYDVKM. The CDR3 spans 15 residues, from the cysteine through the phenylalanine. Left in the record is the CDR3 DNA by itself, 45 bases read in frame from the first base. The germline V and J ends show losses of 7 bases and 4 bases respectively, and no gene match explains 9 bases of the junction. Study-level results and caveats: Low levels of normalized T-cell clonal expansion were also seen in some patients who did not respond. After ivuxolimab, CD8+ T cells had more expanded clones than CD4+ T cells on average. In the 0.1-3.0 mg/kg groups, partial responders had among the lowest normalized peripheral clonal expansion, particularly in CD8+ T cells. At doses from 0.1 to 3.0 mg/kg, clonal expansion was seen in both CD4+ and CD8+ blood T cells between baseline and week 6. The antigen specificity of the peripheral T cells that underwent clonal expansion was not determined.

For sequencing of the TCRbeta CDR3 region, genomic DNA was extracted from the sorted cells. TCRbeta CDR3 regions were sequenced using the immunoSEQ Assay. In its TCRdb copy, this immuneACCESS table keeps in-frame sequences only and misses some clones. Where compared with another copy, unresolved V genes explain less than half of these, and the others have no known cause. This sample gives about 28,000 clones in total; roughly 84% of them show up just once. The top ten constitute roughly a quarter of the sample. The trial excluded patients who had a history of autoimmune disease or were on systemic immunosuppression. Peripheral blood for TCR sequencing was collected from all dose cohorts at baseline, on cycle 4 day 1, and on cycle 7 day 1. The samples were drawn from a first-in-human, open-label, multicenter phase I dose-escalation trial of ivuxolimab. Adults with locally advanced or metastatic head and neck squamous cell, hepatocellular, melanoma or renal cell carcinoma were enrolled in the trial. Before TCR sequencing, CD4+ T cells and CD8+ T cells from peripheral blood were sorted into separate populations.

Concerning this clone: Its antigen has not been determined. There are no base qualities to consult, and no much larger clone falls within one base.

The chain uses TRBV28 and TRBJ2-1; a stretch of 8 junction bases matches TRBD1. Sequenced here: CD4+ or CD8+ T cells sorted from blood, sampled in a trial of the OX40 agonist ivuxolimab. The receptor's source is an adult with an advanced solid tumor such as melanoma, head and neck, liver or kidney cancer. The DNA is as follows: TGTGCCAGCAACCGACCGGGACAGGCTTACAATGAGCAGTTCTTC. This codes for CASNRPGQAYNEQFF. Reference TRBV28 and TRBJ2-1 proteins supply the regions before and after the CDR3; the full variable domain is: DVKVTQSSRYLVKRTGEKVFLECVQDMDHENMFWYRQDPGLGLRLIYFSYDVKMKEKGDIPEGYSVSREKKERFSLILESASTNQTSMYLCASNRPGQAYNEQFFGPGTRLTVL.